These T cell receptor beta chains were read from a single sample in a study of blood T cell repertoires in COVID-19. Here immunoSEQ multiplex PCR was the method, and the copy in TCRdb shows in-frame clones only, minus some. This sample has 200,000 or so clones, with about 87% found just once. Sequencing used peripheral blood. The receptors come from an older man with acute or convalescent COVID-19. Both conserved end residues are part of each CDR3. Each record gives: J gene, V gene, CDR3 protein.

j_gene: TRBJ1-1
v_gene: TRBV18
CDR3aa: CASSPLGQTNTEAFF

j_gene: TRBJ2-1
v_gene: TRBV3-1/TRBV3-2
CDR3aa: CASSQDREGEQFF

j_gene: TRBJ1-4
v_gene: TRBV18
CDR3aa: CASSPRILTGTTNEKLFF

j_gene: TRBJ2-1
v_gene: TRBV19
CDR3aa: CASSIDVGTPQFF

j_gene: TRBJ2-1
v_gene: TRBV12-3/TRBV12-4
CDR3aa: CASSSTYNEQFF

j_gene: TRBJ2-2
v_gene: TRBV3-1/TRBV3-2
CDR3aa: CASSPTSGVNTGELFF

j_gene: TRBJ2-1
v_gene: TRBV7-3
CDR3aa: CASSLLAGGYNEQFF

j_gene: TRBJ2-7
v_gene: TRBV28
CDR3aa: CASSLFREQYF

j_gene: TRBJ1-5
v_gene: TRBV19
CDR3aa: CASSTDGGYQPQHF

j_gene: TRBJ2-3
v_gene: TRBV6-5
CDR3aa: CASSFRQGQSTDTQYF

j_gene: TRBJ1-4
v_gene: TRBV30
CDR3aa: CAWSVLLGGQGYEKLFF

j_gene: TRBJ2-7
v_gene: TRBV6-5
CDR3aa: CASSYKTGSGEQYF

j_gene: TRBJ2-7
v_gene: TRBV6-5
CDR3aa: CASTPPGSYEQYF

j_gene: TRBJ2-5
v_gene: TRBV19
CDR3aa: CASSISSGTGGETQYF

j_gene: TRBJ1-2
v_gene: TRBV9
CDR3aa: CASSVTPRDYGYTF

j_gene: TRBJ2-7
v_gene: TRBV11-3
CDR3aa: CASSLGQGLQYF

j_gene: TRBJ2-5
v_gene: TRBV18
CDR3aa: CASSPFKGSGETQYF

j_gene: TRBJ2-5
v_gene: TRBV11-2
CDR3aa: CASSFWTSGRTGETQYF

j_gene: TRBJ2-7
v_gene: TRBV9
CDR3aa: CASSGAGVGVEQYF

j_gene: TRBJ2-3
v_gene: TRBV6-5
CDR3aa: CASKGQGSQYF

j_gene: TRBJ1-6
v_gene: TRBV7-3
CDR3aa: CASSQSGDYNSPLHF

j_gene: TRBJ1-2
v_gene: TRBV28
CDR3aa: CASSFLTAGGYTF

j_gene: TRBJ1-5
v_gene: TRBV19
CDR3aa: CASSIQTGNNQPQHF

j_gene: TRBJ1-1
v_gene: TRBV5-1
CDR3aa: CASSLGPGGDTEAFF

j_gene: TRBJ2-7
v_gene: TRBV2
CDR3aa: CASSVAPISYEQYF

j_gene: TRBJ2-2
v_gene: TRBV7-2
CDR3aa: CASSFGLNTGELFF

j_gene: TRBJ1-1
v_gene: TRBV3-1/TRBV3-2
CDR3aa: CASSPSGGPRSPEAFF

j_gene: TRBJ1-1
v_gene: TRBV4-1
CDR3aa: CASSQNPSGGNTEAFF

j_gene: TRBJ2-6
v_gene: TRBV9
CDR3aa: CASSVLASGANVLTF

j_gene: TRBJ1-1
v_gene: TRBV28
CDR3aa: CASSPGQENTEAFF

j_gene: TRBJ2-7
v_gene: TRBV5-4
CDR3aa: CASSSETSGSPYEQYF

j_gene: TRBJ2-6
v_gene: TRBV4-3
CDR3aa: CASSQDYREGANVLTF

j_gene: TRBJ2-5
v_gene: TRBV5-1
CDR3aa: CASSLGGTSAQETQYF